The rows below give T cell receptor beta chains drawn from one sample of a study of tumor-infiltrating lymphocytes in primary liver carcinoma. TCRdb ran MiXCR on the multiplex PCR reads and lists one entry per CDR3 protein. The profile shows tens of thousands of distinct CDR3 sequences, roughly 70% of them singletons. The sample comprised liver tumor tissue from sampling region 3. These receptor sequences come from a woman in her twenties or thirties with primary liver carcinoma and hepatitis B virus infection. The CDR3 runs from the conserved cysteine through the conserved F or W. The order of the fields is CDR3 length, V gene, J gene, clone size, D gene, CDR3 protein, CDR3 DNA. D genes are given only for firm matches. Some rows have no size entry. The others give once, few or many, or a class for an expanded clone.

CDR3 length: 13; V gene: TRBV11-2; J gene: TRBJ2-7; clone size: once; D gene: NA; CDR3 protein: CASSLDHGAVKYF; CDR3 DNA: TGTGCCAGCAGCCTAGATCATGGGGCGGTTAAGTACTTC
CDR3 length: 14; V gene: TRBV28; J gene: TRBJ2-3; clone size: NA; D gene: TRBD2; CDR3 protein: CASMVSGSTDTQYF; CDR3 DNA: TGTGCCAGCATGGTTAGCGGGAGTACAGATACGCAGTATTTT
CDR3 length: 17; V gene: TRBV11-3; J gene: TRBJ2-1; clone size: NA; D gene: NA; CDR3 protein: CASSSRGARTVGNEQFF; CDR3 DNA: TGTGCCAGCAGCTCCCGGGGGGCGCGGACCGTGGGCAATGAGCAGTTTTTC
CDR3 length: 16; V gene: TRBV5-4; J gene: TRBJ2-5; clone size: few; D gene: NA; CDR3 protein: CASSLVVGVAVRTQYF; CDR3 DNA: TGTGCCAGCAGCTTGGTAGTAGGTGTGGCGGTGCGGACCCAGTACTTC
CDR3 length: 15; V gene: TRBV5-4; J gene: TRBJ1-6; clone size: NA; D gene: NA; CDR3 protein: CASSPRAWDNSRLHF; CDR3 DNA: TGTGCAAGCAGCCCAAGGGCGTGGGATAATTCACGCCTCCACTTT
CDR3 length: 13; V gene: TRBV2; J gene: TRBJ2-7; clone size: NA; D gene: NA; CDR3 protein: CASTWREALEQYF; CDR3 DNA: TGTGCCAGCACTTGGAGGGAGGCTCTCGAGCAATACTTC
CDR3 length: 17; V gene: TRBV13; J gene: TRBJ1-1; clone size: NA; D gene: NA; CDR3 protein: CACSLGVFGIGGTEAFF; CDR3 DNA: TGTGCCTGCAGTTTAGGAGTGTTTGGTATTGGGGGCACTGAAGCTTTCTTT
CDR3 length: 13; V gene: TRBV6-2/TRBV6-3; J gene: TRBJ1-5; clone size: NA; D gene: NA; CDR3 protein: CASSYRDNQSQHF; CDR3 DNA: TGTGCCAGCAGTTACCGAGACAATCAGTCCCAGCACTTT
CDR3 length: 14; V gene: TRBV11-2; J gene: TRBJ2-3; clone size: NA; D gene: NA; CDR3 protein: CASSRQWACDTQYF; CDR3 DNA: TGTGCAAGCAGCCGACAGTGGGCATGTGATACGCAGTATTTT
CDR3 length: 16; V gene: TRBV11-2; J gene: TRBJ2-7; clone size: NA; D gene: NA; CDR3 protein: CASTNPGRETRGEQYF; CDR3 DNA: TGTGCCAGCACGAATCCTGGGCGGGAGACAAGGGGGGAGCAGTACTTC
CDR3 length: 12; V gene: TRBV28; J gene: TRBJ2-1; clone size: NA; D gene: NA; CDR3 protein: CDSSTDITGEFF; CDR3 DNA: TGTGACAGCAGTACCGATATTACGGGGGAGTTCTTC
CDR3 length: 14; V gene: TRBV11-2; J gene: TRBJ2-7; clone size: many; D gene: NA; CDR3 protein: CASSFPRGGREQYF; CDR3 DNA: TGTGCCAGCAGCTTCCCCCGTGGCGGACGCGAGCAGTACTTC
CDR3 length: 17; V gene: TRBV5-6; J gene: TRBJ2-6; clone size: NA; D gene: NA; CDR3 protein: CASSQDSSFSGANVLTF; CDR3 DNA: TGTGCCAGCAGCCAGGACAGCAGCTTCTCTGGGGCCAACGTCCTGACTTTC
CDR3 length: 18; V gene: TRBV29-1; J gene: TRBJ2-1; clone size: NA; D gene: TRBD2; CDR3 protein: CSVSGLAALAGGGNEQFF; CDR3 DNA: TGCAGCGTCTCAGGACTGGCTGCCCTAGCGGGAGGTGGGAATGAGCAATTCTTC
CDR3 length: 18; V gene: TRBV7-8; J gene: TRBJ2-7; clone size: once; D gene: NA; CDR3 protein: CARSSGRGRTMRSYEQHF; CDR3 DNA: TGTGCCAGAAGCTCGGGTCGCGGTCGTACTATGAGGTCCTACGAGCAGCACTTC
CDR3 length: 13; V gene: TRBV7-8; J gene: TRBJ1-5; clone size: NA; D gene: NA; CDR3 protein: CASSLGVTQPLHF; CDR3 DNA: TGTGCCAGCAGCCTAGGGGTAACTCAGCCCCTGCATTTT
CDR3 length: 14; V gene: TRBV11-2; J gene: TRBJ1-1; clone size: NA; D gene: TRBD1; CDR3 protein: CDSRYTGGRAEASF; CDR3 DNA: TGTGACAGCAGATATACAGGGGGGAGGGCTGAGGCTTCCTTT
CDR3 length: 15; V gene: TRBV4-1; J gene: TRBJ1-1; clone size: few; D gene: NA; CDR3 protein: CARNQEHSGRTEAFF; CDR3 DNA: TGCGCCAGGAACCAAGAACATAGCGGGAGGACTGAAGCTTTCTTT
CDR3 length: 14; V gene: TRBV4-2; J gene: TRBJ1-2; clone size: once; D gene: NA; CDR3 protein: CASSPTLGNYGYTF; CDR3 DNA: TGTGCTAGCAGCCCGACCCTAGGTAACTATGGCTACACCTTC
CDR3 length: 13; V gene: TRBV11-2; J gene: TRBJ1-6; clone size: NA; D gene: NA; CDR3 protein: CASSFVMSSPLHF; CDR3 DNA: TGTGCCAGCAGCTTCGTAATGAGTTCACCCCTCCACTTT